This T cell receptor beta chain derives from a study of control samples from healthy donors and cancer patients. CDR1 LGHNT and CDR2 FRNRAP come from the germline V gene. V gave up 6 bases and J gave up 4 bases, with 13 bases separating them. The CDR3 is 15 residues long. TCRdb's copy holds only in-frame clones and misses some; the assay was immunoSEQ multiplex PCR. The sample contains about 140,000 clones, 80% to 95% of which appear only once. Material: blood. This sequence was found in a young man in good health. The V and J genes are TRBV12-5 and TRBJ1-6, with a weak D call TRBD1 (5 bases). CDR3 sequence: CASGTSDRYNSPLHF. The DNA of the CDR3 is TGTGCTAGTGGGACCTCAGACAGATATAATTCACCCCTCCACTTT.